These T cell receptor beta chains were read from a single sample in a study of human T cells and chemical hapten exposure. One entry per CDR3 protein, called by TCRdb with MiXCR from the RACE reads. The table lists about 65,000 distinct CDR3 sequences, 5.5% to 7.5% of them singletons. Sequencing was carried out using whole blood. The receptors shown here come from a female donor in good health. Some clones in this sample may be carry-over from other donors' samples. Each CDR3 is given with its conserved first and last residue. The D gene is left open where the match is weak. Only part of the rows carry a size: once, few, many, or a class if the clone is expanded.

TRBV12-5,.,TRBJ2-7,.,TGTGCTAGTGGTTGGGGACTCTTTTACGAGCAGTACTTC,CASGWGLFYEQYF
TRBV20-1,.,TRBJ2-7,many,TGCAGTGCTAGAGCAGACAGCTACGAGCAGTACTTC,CSARADSYEQYF
TRBV20-1,.,TRBJ1-4,many,TGCAGTGCTACCCACAGGGATGAAAAACTGTTTTTT,CSATHRDEKLFF
TRBV12-3/TRBV12-4,.,TRBJ2-2,few,TGTGCCAGCAGTTTGAGTCTTCTCACCGGGGAGCTGTTTTTT,CASSLSLLTGELFF
TRBV6-5,TRBD1,TRBJ2-1,many,TGTGCCAGCAGTTACGGGACAGGGAGGCGGAATGAGCAGTTCTTC,CASSYGTGRRNEQFF
TRBV12-3/TRBV12-4,.,TRBJ1-2,many,TGTGCCAGCAGTTATCCCGGTTCGAATGGCTACACCTTC,CASSYPGSNGYTF
TRBV4-3,.,TRBJ1-4,few,TGCGCCAGCAGCCCCCAGCCGACGGGGCGGGATGAAAAACTGTTTTTT,CASSPQPTGRDEKLFF
TRBV3-1,.,TRBJ1-6,many,TGTGCCAGCAGCCAACTACAGGGCAGTTCACCCCTCCACTTT,CASSQLQGSSPLHF
TRBV10-3,.,TRBJ1-1,many,TGTGCCATCAGTGAAGACAGGATAACTGAAGCTTTCTTT,CAISEDRITEAFF
TRBV25-1,.,TRBJ2-3,.,TGTGCCAGCAGTGAAGGGGGGCTCGCAGGTAGCACAGATACGCAGTATTTT,CASSEGGLAGSTDTQYF
TRBV2,.,TRBJ1-4,many,TGTGCCAGCAGTGAAGGACAAGACGAAAAACTGTTTTTT,CASSEGQDEKLFF
TRBV28,.,TRBJ2-7,many,TGTGCCAGCAGCCTGGCAGGGACCTACGAGCAGTACTTC,CASSLAGTYEQYF
TRBV25-1,.,TRBJ1-1,many,TGTGCCAGCAGTGAATTCGGGACTCAGACGACGACTTTCTTT,CASSEFGTQTTTFF
TRBV30,TRBD1,TRBJ2-2,many,TGTGCCTGGAAGACGACAGGGGGCGACACCGGGGAGCTGTTTTTT,CAWKTTGGDTGELFF
TRBV2,.,TRBJ2-5,many,TGTGCCAGCCTCAATCAGGAGACCCAGTACTTC,CASLNQETQYF
TRBV2,TRBD2,TRBJ2-7,few,TGTGCCAGCAGTGTTTCCCGGGAGGGGTTTGGGTTTAGCTCCTACGAGCAGTACTTC,CASSVSREGFGFSSYEQYF
TRBV6-1,.,TRBJ1-2,many,TGTGCCAGCAGAGACTATGGCTACACCTTC,CASRDYGYTF
TRBV2,.,TRBJ1-2,many,TGTGCCAGCAGTGTCGGCAGGACTAACTATGGCTACACCTTC,CASSVGRTNYGYTF
TRBV6-5,.,TRBJ2-7,few,TGTGCCAGCAGGATCAATCACCAAAGAGGAGGGCAGTACTTC,CASRINHQRGGQYF
TRBV27,.,TRBJ1-1,many,TGTGCCAGCAGTTGGGGGGGGCCGAACACTGAAGCTTTCTTT,CASSWGGPNTEAFF
TRBV28,.,TRBJ1-2,.,TGTGCCAGCAGCCCCGCCAGGAGGGGACTCTATGGCTACACCTTC,CASSPARRGLYGYTF
TRBV7-2,TRBD1,TRBJ2-1,many,TGTGCCAGCAGCTTAGAGGACAGGTCCTACAATGAGCAGTTCTTC,CASSLEDRSYNEQFF
TRBV29-1,TRBD2,TRBJ2-7,many,TGCAGCGTTCTCAAACTAGCGGGAATTTACTACGAGCAGTACTTC,CSVLKLAGIYYEQYF
TRBV7-3,.,TRBJ2-3,many,TGTGCCAGCAGCTTAGGACAAGACACAGATACGCAGTATTTT,CASSLGQDTDTQYF
TRBV28,TRBD2,TRBJ2-1,few,TGTGCCAGCATCCTGAGCGGGGCCTACAATGAGCAGTTCTTC,CASILSGAYNEQFF
TRBV12-3/TRBV12-4,TRBD1,TRBJ1-5,few,TGTGCCAGCAGTTCGACAGGGATGAGCAATCAGCCCCAGCATTTT,CASSSTGMSNQPQHF
TRBV6-2/TRBV6-3,TRBD1,TRBJ2-7,many,TGTGCCAGCCGTGGACAGGGGGGGTCCTACGAGCAGTACTTC,CASRGQGGSYEQYF
TRBV7-6,TRBD2,TRBJ2-5,few,TGTGCCAGCAGCTTTTCGTCTAGCGGACGAGAGACCCAGTACTTC,CASSFSSSGRETQYF
TRBV6-2/TRBV6-3,TRBD1,TRBJ1-2,many,TGTGCCAGCGGACCCAGGGGGACAGAACTCTATGGCTACACCTTC,CASGPRGTELYGYTF
TRBV28,.,TRBJ1-2,.,TGTGCCACCAGGGAAGGGGCCGGTCTCTATGGCTACACCTTC,CATREGAGLYGYTF
TRBV28,TRBD2,TRBJ2-2,.,TGTGCCAGTAGCGGGAGAGCCGGGGAGCTGTTTTTT,CASSGRAGELFF
TRBV25-1,TRBD1,TRBJ2-2,many,TGTGCCAGCAGGGGACAGGTGGACACCGGGGAGCTGTTTTTT,CASRGQVDTGELFF
TRBV20-1,.,TRBJ1-1,.,TGCAGTGTTCCCTCGAACACTGAAGCTTTCTTT,CSVPSNTEAFF
TRBV5-4,TRBD1,TRBJ2-5,many,TGTGCCAGCAGCTTGCCCACAGGGGGCGAAGAGACCCAGTACTTC,CASSLPTGGEETQYF
TRBV19,TRBD2,TRBJ2-1,few,TGTGCCAGTAGGGGAGCGGGAGCGTACAATGAGCAGTTCTTC,CASRGAGAYNEQFF
TRBV6-5,.,TRBJ1-2,many,TGTGCCAGCAGTTACTCGATGTCAGGGAACTATGGCTACACCTTC,CASSYSMSGNYGYTF
TRBV6-2/TRBV6-3,.,TRBJ1-1,.,TGTGCCAGCACCACCCTACAGGGTCCCACTGAAGCTTTCTTT,CASTTLQGPTEAFF
TRBV27,.,TRBJ1-4,.,TGTGCCAGCAGGAAAGACAGTGAAAAACTGTTTTTT,CASRKDSEKLFF
TRBV12-3/TRBV12-4,.,TRBJ2-7,many,TGTGCCAGCGGGGTCATATACGAGCAGTACTTC,CASGVIYEQYF
TRBV6-6,.,TRBJ1-1,many,TGTGCCAGCAGGACAAGACAGGCCCTGGCCACTGAAGCTTTCTTT,CASRTRQALATEAFF
TRBV12-3/TRBV12-4,.,TRBJ1-3,many,TGTGCCAGCAATCGCCGGTCCTCTGGAAACACCATATATTTT,CASNRRSSGNTIYF
TRBV12-3/TRBV12-4,TRBD2,TRBJ2-7,many,TGTGCCAGCAGCCCTAGCGGTTTCTACGAGCAGTACTTC,CASSPSGFYEQYF
TRBV30,.,TRBJ1-1,many,TGTGCCTGGAGTCAAGGTGGGGGTGAAGCTTTCTTT,CAWSQGGGEAFF
TRBV28,.,TRBJ2-1,.,TGTGCCAGCACCGGCGGAGTCTACAATGAGCAGTTCTTC,CASTGGVYNEQFF
TRBV7-8,.,TRBJ1-1,many,TGTGCCAGCAGCTTAGATCGGGCTGAAGCTTTCTTT,CASSLDRAEAFF
TRBV7-9,.,TRBJ2-3,many,TGTGCCAGCAGCTTGTGGTTGGATACGCAGTATTTT,CASSLWLDTQYF
TRBV20-1,.,TRBJ2-1,few,TGCAGTGCTAGATACTACAATGAGCAGTTCTTC,CSARYYNEQFF
TRBV6-5,TRBD1,TRBJ1-1,many,TGTGCCAGCAACTCCCCCGGGACAGGGGAAGCTTTCTTT,CASNSPGTGEAFF
TRBV12-3/TRBV12-4,.,TRBJ2-3,many,TGTGCCAGCAGTTTGAACCCCACAGATACGCAGTATTTT,CASSLNPTDTQYF
TRBV6-5,.,TRBJ2-4,few,TGTGCCAGCAGTTATTCTGCAACAGTAGCCAAAAACATTCAGTACTTC,CASSYSATVAKNIQYF
TRBV24-1,.,TRBJ1-5,few,TGTGCCACCGCAGAGAATAATCAGCCCCAGCATTTT,CATAENNQPQHF
TRBV20-1,TRBD2,TRBJ2-3,few,TGCAGTGCTAGAAAGACTAGCGGGAACACAGATACGCAGTATTTT,CSARKTSGNTDTQYF
TRBV28,.,TRBJ2-5,few,TGTGCCAGCAGTTTTATGGGGGTGGAGACCCAGTACTTC,CASSFMGVETQYF
TRBV28,.,TRBJ2-7,many,TGTGCCAGCAGTTTACGGGGATACGAGCAGTACTTC,CASSLRGYEQYF
TRBV5-1,.,TRBJ1-1,many,TGCGCCAGCAGCTACGACAGGACCATGAACACTGAAGCTTTCTTT,CASSYDRTMNTEAFF
TRBV2,TRBD1,TRBJ2-7,many,TGTGCCAGCAGACCGGGACAGGGGGACCACGAGCAGTACTTC,CASRPGQGDHEQYF
TRBV7-2,.,TRBJ1-2,few,TGTGCCAGCAGCGGAAACAGGGAAGGAGACTATGGCTACACCTTC,CASSGNREGDYGYTF
TRBV6-1,.,TRBJ1-1,many,TGTGCCAGCAGCTCTGGGCGGGGATTGAACACTGAAGCTTTCTTT,CASSSGRGLNTEAFF
TRBV29-1,TRBD2,TRBJ2-3,.,TGCAGCGTACCGGGACTAGCGGGAGGGGCAGATACGCAGTATTTT,CSVPGLAGGADTQYF